This T cell receptor (beta chain) was captured by sequencing in a study of T cell responses to AZD1222 COVID-19 vaccine. Study-level results: Targeting of unmutated variant regions was reportedly seen in nearly half of spike-specific TCRs. Increased Spike-specific TCR breadth and depth were observed after two AZD1222 doses. At study baseline, merely a handful of AZD1222 recipients were seropositive. Females outnumbered males among donors, who were mostly white British; clonal diversity was possibly underestimated.

The CDR3 is 17 amino acids. Looked up from germline, CDR1 is LNHDA and CDR2 is SQIVND (reference sequence). V shed 2 bases and J shed 4 bases, with 20 bases lying between them. Sequenced by immunoSEQ multiplex PCR; TCRdb stores in-frame clones only, minus some. The sample consists of about 120,000 clones, roughly 90% of them appearing once. Worth noting for this clone: No antigen is known for it.

The sequence was obtained from an adult who received the AZD1222 COVID-19 vaccine. This chain connects TRBV19 to TRBJ1-2; D is ambiguous. The sequences come from peripheral blood, collected 28 days after the second AZD1222 dose. The CDR3 DNA is TGTGCCAGTAGTATAAGGCAGGCCGATACCCTTATCTATGGCTACACCTTC. Translating gives CASSIRQADTLIYGYTF.